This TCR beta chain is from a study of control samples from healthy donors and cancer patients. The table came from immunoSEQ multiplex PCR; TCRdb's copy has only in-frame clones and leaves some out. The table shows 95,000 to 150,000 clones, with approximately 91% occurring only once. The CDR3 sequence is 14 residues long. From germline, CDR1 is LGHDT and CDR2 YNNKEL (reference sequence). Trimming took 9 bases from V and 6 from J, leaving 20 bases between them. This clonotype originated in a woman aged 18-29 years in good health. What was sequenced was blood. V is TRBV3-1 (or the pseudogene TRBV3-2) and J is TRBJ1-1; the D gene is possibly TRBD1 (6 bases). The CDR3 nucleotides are TGTGCCAGAACCCCGGGCAGGGGTCAGGCTGAAGCTTTCTTT. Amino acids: CARTPGRGQAEAFF.